The 26 T cell receptor beta chains below all came from one sample that was sequenced in a study of post-analysis software for immune sequencing data. Researchers reported that TCR beta cDNA libraries carried unique molecular identifiers. TCRdb re-called the PCR reads with MiXCR, one entry per CDR3 protein. Among under 200,000 distinct CDR3 sequences, approximately 35% were seen once, and the ten largest hold roughly 28%. Material: blood, obtained after autologous hematopoietic stem cell transplantation. The receptors stem from a girl aged 10 to 17 with multiple sclerosis.

This clonotype was counted a few times. V usage is TRBV3-1 and J usage is TRBJ2-5, with TRBD1 identical over 9 bases. Germline values: CDR1 LGHDT, CDR2 YNNKEL (reference sequence). The CDR3 has 15 amino acids. After removal of 1 base from V and 4 bases from J, the junction contained 4 bases not matched to a gene. CDR3 sequence reads: CASSQARTGAETQYF. The CDR3 coding sequence is TGTGCCAGCAGCCAAGCCAGGACAGGGGCAGAGACCCAGTACTTC.

The chain couples TRBV27 to TRBJ2-1; TRBD2 matches at 9 bases. CDR1 is MNHEY and CDR2 is SMNVEV in the germline V gene (reference sequence). The CDR3 has 18 amino acids. J lost 0 bases, V lost 3 bases, and 9 bases had no gene match. The CDR3, as DNA: TGTGCCAGCAGTTTGTATTCCGGCGGGGGGGGCTCCTACAATGAGCAGTTCTTC. This gives the protein CASSLYSGGGGSYNEQFF.

This clonotype was recorded a few times. The chain joins TRBV6-6 to TRBJ2-7; D perhaps matches TRBD1 (5 bases). V was clipped by 7 bases and J by 3 bases, with 13 bases between them. CDR3 length equals 13 residues. The V gene's germline CDR1 is MNHNY and CDR2 SVGAGI (reference sequence). The CDR3 loop is CASTATGDYEQYF. In nucleotides, the CDR3 is TGTGCCAGCACCGCTACAGGTGACTACGAGCAGTACTTC.

This clonotype appeared once. This rearrangement joins TRBV27 to TRBJ1-5; the D gene is possibly TRBD1 (5 bases). The CDR3 contains 16 residues. The germline V gene encodes CDR1 MNHEY and CDR2 SMNVEV (reference sequence). V was cut by 6 bases and J by 3 bases, with 18 bases left in between. The CDR3 sequence is CASRRTGLSDNQPQHF. The CDR3 coding sequence is TGTGCCAGCAGGAGAACAGGACTCTCCGACAATCAGCCCCAGCATTTT.

This clonotype was seen only a few times. The rearrangement links TRBV5-1 to TRBJ2-3; D remains ambiguous. Germline V gene sequence: CDR1 SGHRS, CDR2 YFSETQ. The CDR3 has 16 amino acids. V was shortened by 0 bases and J by 0 bases, with 11 bases between the two germline ends. Here the CDR3 reads CASSLAEARSTDTQYF. The DNA for the CDR3 is TGCGCCAGCAGCTTGGCCGAGGCAAGAAGCACAGATACGCAGTATTTT.

Here the CDR3 reads CASSLRRTNYEQYF. The CDR3 coding sequence is TGTGCCAGCAGCTTAAGGAGGACAAACTACGAGCAGTACTTC. The chain combines TRBV11-3 with TRBJ2-7, with D perhaps given as TRBD1 or TRBD2 (5 bases each). V was trimmed by 2 bases and J by 3 bases, leaving 11 bases between them. The length of the CDR3 is 14 residues. Germline V lookup: CDR1 SGHNT, CDR2 YENEEA.

Remarks on this clonotype: One end of the junction is discordant with germline, which a read error may explain. The rearrangement links TRBV5-1 to TRBJ1-4; D possibly corresponds to TRBD1 (5 bases). Germline CDR1 is SGHRS and CDR2 is YFSETQ. CDR3 length equals 14 residues. CDR3 sequence: CTSSLGQDYEKPFF. CDR3 DNA sequence: TGCACCAGCAGCTTGGGGCAGGATTATGAAAAACCGTTTTTT.

The rearrangement links TRBV24-1 to TRBJ2-1; the match to TRBD1 covers 10 bases. V trimming: 2 bases; J trimming: 8 bases; junction bases outside the gene matches: 5. The germline V gene has CDR1 KGHDR and CDR2 SFDVKD. The CDR3 runs 15 residues. In nucleotides, the CDR3 is TGTGCCACCAGTGATTCGCAGGACAGGGGGGATGAGCAGTTCTTC. Amino acids: CATSDSQDRGDEQFF.

This chain links TRBV24-1 with TRBJ2-5; TRBD1 or TRBD2 may be the D gene (5 bases each). The CDR3 length is 13 residues. The V and J ends lost 0 bases and 11 bases respectively, with 12 bases between them. The germline V gene encodes CDR1 KGHDR and CDR2 SFDVKD. The CDR3 DNA sequence: TGTGCCACCAGTGATTTGGGGACGGGTAAGCAGTACTTC. It is translated as CATSDLGTGKQYF.

The chain couples TRBV12-3 or TRBV12-4 to TRBJ2-1; 14 positions agree with TRBD2. This CDR3 spans 15 amino acids. The junction had 6 bases not matched to a gene; V was cut back by 5 bases and J by 9 bases. CDR3 in DNA: TGTGCCAGCAGTATTGGGACTAGCGGGGGTGGTGAGCAGTTCTTC. It translates to CASSIGTSGGGEQFF.

The rearrangement joins TRBV4-1 to TRBJ2-5; maybe TRBD1 (6 bases). The DNA matches TRBJ2-7 better at its end, which makes the J call doubtful. The CDR3 runs 15 residues. Germline loops: CDR1 MGHRA, CDR2 YSYEKL. CDR3 region: CASSQDPGVGYEQYF. DNA of the CDR3: TGCGCCAGCAGCCAAGATCCAGGGGTCGGGTACGAGCAGTACTTC.

V gene TRBV28 combines with J gene TRBJ2-1; D is ambiguous. The CDR3 totals 14 residues. Per germline, CDR1 MDHEN and CDR2 SYDVKM. The V and J ends lost 2 bases and 2 bases respectively, with 7 bases between them. CDR3 DNA: TGTGCCAGCAGTTTAGTAGGGACCTACAATGAGCAGTTCTTC. Its translation is CASSLVGTYNEQFF.

The chain joins TRBV20-1 to TRBJ2-7; TRBD1 aligns across 7 bases. The length of the CDR3 is 13 residues. The V and J ends lost 4 bases and 1 base, in that order; junction bases with no gene match: 4. Germline lookup yields CDR1 DFQATT and CDR2 SNEGSKA (reference sequence). The DNA of the CDR3 is TGCAGTGCTAAGGGGGCGAGATCCTACGAGCAGTACTTC. Residues: CSAKGARSYEQYF.

In its sample, this clonotype was seen a few times. J is TRBJ2-7 and V is TRBV10-3; tentatively, D is TRBD1 (6 bases). This CDR3 is built from 15 residues. The germline V gene encodes CDR1 ENHRY and CDR2 SYGVKD. The ends were cut back, 6 bases at V and 5 bases at J, with 20 bases in the middle. The CDR3 region is CAISHSGTSPDEQYF. The CDR3 DNA follows: TGTGCCATCAGCCACTCCGGGACATCCCCCGACGAGCAGTACTTC.

This clonotype was observed a handful of times. This rearrangement joins TRBV4-3 to TRBJ1-1; possible D gene TRBD1, 6 bases. There are 15 residues in the CDR3. V was trimmed by 4 bases and J by 2 bases, leaving 14 bases between them. Germline-derived CDR1 and CDR2 are LGHNA and YSLEER. The CDR3 reads CASSPGVVRNTEAFF. CDR3 coding DNA: TGCGCCAGCAGCCCAGGGGTGGTCAGAAACACTGAAGCTTTCTTT.

The rearrangement links TRBV7-9 to TRBJ2-1, with D perhaps given as TRBD1 or TRBD2 (5 bases each). The CDR3 spans 15 residues. V dropped 3 bases and J dropped 7 bases, with 16 bases sitting between them. The V gene's germline CDR1 is SEHNR and CDR2 FQNEAQ (reference sequence). CDR3 nucleotides: TGTGCCAGCAGCTTCCGGGACCTTCAGAGAAATGAGCAGTTCTTC. It specifies CASSFRDLQRNEQFF.

This clonotype came up a few times. This sequence may be a read error, since a much larger clone differs from it by one base. This chain uses TRBV6-1 with TRBJ2-2; tentatively, D is TRBD1 (6 bases). CDR1 and CDR2 (germline): MNHNS, SASEGT. This CDR3 region has 13 residues. CDR3 residues: CASSEGDTGERFF. CDR3 DNA: TGTGCCAGCAGTGAAGGGGACACCGGGGAGCGGTTTTTT.

The V call is TRBV10-3, the J call TRBJ2-1; 7 positions agree with TRBD2. Germline-derived CDR1 and CDR2 are ENHRY and SYGVKD. V shed 11 bases, J shed 5 bases, and the junction held 9 bases outside the gene matches. The length of the CDR3 is 13 residues. The CDR3 sequence: CALRDYPNNEQFF. Here the CDR3 DNA reads TGTGCCCTCCGGGACTACCCGAACAATGAGCAGTTCTTC.

This chain joins TRBV20-1 and TRBJ2-1; 13 bases map to TRBD2. CDR3 length equals 20 residues. From germline, CDR1 is DFQATT and CDR2 SNEGSKA (reference sequence). Losses at the gene ends were 3 bases for V and 6 bases for J; bases not matched to a gene: 20. This CDR3 is CSASPFRLAGGWASGNEQFF. Written as DNA, the CDR3 is TGCAGTGCTAGCCCCTTCAGACTAGCGGGAGGATGGGCCTCTGGCAATGAGCAGTTCTTC.

This clonotype was observed a few times. The chain employs TRBV6-2 or TRBV6-3 and TRBJ2-5, with D unresolved. The CDR3 sequence is 12 residues long. V was trimmed by 7 bases and J by 1 base, leaving 7 bases between them. CDR1 is MNHEY and CDR2 is SVGEGT in the germline V gene. As DNA, the CDR3 is TGTGCCAGCACCTCCATCCAAGAGACCCAGTACTTC. Its translation is CASTSIQETQYF.

Comments on this clonotype: At one end, the junction sequence differs from germline, possibly due to a read error. This chain joins TRBV7-9 and TRBJ1-1; TRBD1 is a possible D gene (5 bases). CDR1 SEHNR and CDR2 FQNEAQ come from the germline V gene (reference sequence). CDR3 length: 16 residues. CDR3 protein: CSSSHLSNRKGAKAFF. Here the CDR3 DNA reads TGTTCCAGCAGCCATCTTTCCAACAGGAAAGGAGCCAAAGCTTTCTTT. Variable domain in full (rest from reference TRBV7-9 and TRBJ1-1): DTGVSQNPRHKITKRGQNVTFRCDPISEHNRLYWYRQTLGQGPEFLTYFQNEAQLEKSRLLSDRFSAERPKGSFSTLEIQRTEQGDSAMYLCSSSHLSNRKGAKAFFGQGTRLTVV.

This clonotype was counted between two and nine times. V usage is TRBV7-3 and J usage is TRBJ1-2; D is possibly TRBD1 (6 bases). Germline values: CDR1 SGHTA, CDR2 FQGTGA. Deletions cut 1 base from V and 8 bases from J, with 14 bases between. CDR3 length: 14 residues. CDR3 region: CASSLRQGQGGYTF. The CDR3 DNA reads TGTGCCAGCAGCTTAAGGCAGGGGCAGGGCGGCTACACCTTC.

V is TRBV6-6 and J is TRBJ1-1; 10 bases agree with TRBD1. The CDR3 totals 16 residues. V was pared by 5 bases and J by 3 bases, with 9 bases of the junction left unmatched. Germline loops: CDR1 MNHNY, CDR2 SVGAGI (reference sequence). Here the CDR3 DNA reads TGTGCCAGCAGTCAGCCTCGGACAGGGGGGCACACTGAAGCTTTCTTT. Amino acid sequence: CASSQPRTGGHTEAFF.

The rearrangement joins TRBV4-3 to TRBJ2-7; 9 nucleotides align to TRBD1. Per the germline V gene, CDR1 is LGHNA and CDR2 is YSLEER. The trim removed 0 bases at V and 2 bases at J, leaving 5 bases unmatched. The CDR3 is made up of 16 amino acids. CDR3 protein: CASSQDLTGGPYEQYF. The CDR3 DNA sequence: TGCGCCAGCAGCCAAGATTTGACAGGGGGGCCCTACGAGCAGTACTTC.

This chain uses TRBV10-3 with TRBJ2-7, with D perhaps TRBD2 (6 bases). The CDR3 has 14 residues. V was trimmed by 10 bases and J by 0 bases, leaving 16 bases between them. CDR1 and CDR2 from the germline V gene are ENHRY and SYGVKD. CDR3 residues: CASWGGGSSYEQYF. The CDR3 coding sequence is TGTGCCAGTTGGGGTGGAGGGAGCTCCTACGAGCAGTACTTC.

The chain carries TRBV7-2 and TRBJ2-7; possibly TRBD2 for D (5 bases). Trimming stripped 5 bases from V and 3 bases from J, with 11 bases between. Germline CDR1 reads SGHTA; CDR2 reads FQGNSA. This CDR3 is built from 13 residues. DNA for the CDR3: TGTGCCAGCAGCCCAGACTACAACTACGAGCAGTACTTC. Translating gives CASSPDYNYEQYF.